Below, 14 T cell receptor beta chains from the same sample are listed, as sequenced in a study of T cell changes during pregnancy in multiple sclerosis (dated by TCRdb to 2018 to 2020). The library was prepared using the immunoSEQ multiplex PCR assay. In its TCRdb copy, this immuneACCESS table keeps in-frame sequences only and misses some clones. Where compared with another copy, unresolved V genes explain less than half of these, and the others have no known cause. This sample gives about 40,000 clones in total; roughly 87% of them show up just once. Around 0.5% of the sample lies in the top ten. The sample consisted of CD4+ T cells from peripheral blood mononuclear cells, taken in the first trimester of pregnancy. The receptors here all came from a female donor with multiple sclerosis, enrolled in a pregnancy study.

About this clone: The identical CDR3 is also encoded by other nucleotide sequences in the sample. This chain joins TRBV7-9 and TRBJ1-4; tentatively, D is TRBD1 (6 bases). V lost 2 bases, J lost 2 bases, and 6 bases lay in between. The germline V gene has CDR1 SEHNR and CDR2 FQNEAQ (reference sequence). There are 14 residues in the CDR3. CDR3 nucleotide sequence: TGTGCCAGCAGCTTAAGGGGGACTAATGAAAAACTGTTTTTT. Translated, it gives CASSLRGTNEKLFF.

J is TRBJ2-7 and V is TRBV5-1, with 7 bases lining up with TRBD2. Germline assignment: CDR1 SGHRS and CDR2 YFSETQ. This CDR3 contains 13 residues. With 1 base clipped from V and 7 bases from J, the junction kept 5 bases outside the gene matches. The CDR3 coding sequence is TGCGCCAGCAGCTTGATTGGGGGGGAAGAGCAGTACTTC. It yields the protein CASSLIGGEEQYF.

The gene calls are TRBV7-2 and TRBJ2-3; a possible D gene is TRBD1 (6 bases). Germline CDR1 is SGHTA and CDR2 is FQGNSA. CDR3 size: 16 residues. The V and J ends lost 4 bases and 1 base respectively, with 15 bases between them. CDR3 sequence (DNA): TGTGCCAGCAGCTCACCTCAGGGGCGTCGCACAGATACGCAGTATTTT. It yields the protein CASSSPQGRRTDTQYF.

The CDR3 sequence: CASSQVRGIQYF. CDR3 nucleotides: TGCGCCAGCAGTCAAGTGAGGGGGATTCAGTACTTC. The V gene is TRBV10-2, the J gene TRBJ2-4; D is possibly TRBD1 (6 bases). CDR3 length: 12 residues. Trimming removed 5 bases at V and 10 bases at J, with 12 bases between. CDR1 WSHSY and CDR2 SAAADI come from the germline V gene.

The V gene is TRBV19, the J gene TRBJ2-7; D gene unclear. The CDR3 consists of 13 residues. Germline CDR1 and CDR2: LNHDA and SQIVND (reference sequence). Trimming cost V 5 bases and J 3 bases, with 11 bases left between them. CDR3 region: CASSFPYSYEQYF. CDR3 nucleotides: TGTGCCAGTAGTTTCCCTTATAGCTACGAGCAGTACTTC. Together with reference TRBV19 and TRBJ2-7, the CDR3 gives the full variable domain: DGGITQSPKYLFRKEGQNVTLSCEQNLNHDAMYWYRQDPGQGLRLIYYSQIVNDFQKGDIAEGYSVSREKKESFPLTVTSAQKNPTAFYLCASSFPYSYEQYFGPGTRLTVT.

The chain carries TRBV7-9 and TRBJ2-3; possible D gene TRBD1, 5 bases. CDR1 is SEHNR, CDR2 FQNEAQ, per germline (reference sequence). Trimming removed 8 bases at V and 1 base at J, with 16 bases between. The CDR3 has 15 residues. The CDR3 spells CASRSLRTRTDTQYF. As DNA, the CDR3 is TGTGCCAGCCGCAGCCTTAGGACACGCACAGATACGCAGTATTTT.

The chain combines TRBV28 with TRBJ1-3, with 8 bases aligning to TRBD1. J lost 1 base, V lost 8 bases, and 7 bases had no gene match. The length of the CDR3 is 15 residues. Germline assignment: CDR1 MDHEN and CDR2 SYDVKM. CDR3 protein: CASQTGVISGNTIYF. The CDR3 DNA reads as TGTGCCAGCCAGACAGGGGTTATTTCTGGAAACACCATATATTTT.

The CDR3, as DNA: TGTGCCAGCAGCCCACAGGGCTCTGGGGCCAACGTCCTGACTTTC. Amino acids: CASSPQGSGANVLTF. The chain carries TRBV6-6 and TRBJ2-6; possible D gene TRBD1, 6 bases. With 6 bases removed from V and 0 bases from J, the gap between germline ends came to 9 bases. The germline CDR1 and CDR2 sequences are MNHNY and SVGAGI (reference sequence). This CDR3 contains 15 residues.

Here the CDR3 reads CASSSPQGGTRNTEAFF. In DNA, the CDR3 is TGTGCCAGCAGTTCCCCCCAGGGAGGGACACGGAACACTGAAGCTTTCTTT. The J gene is TRBJ1-1, the V gene TRBV13; the D gene is possibly TRBD1 (6 bases). V dropped 6 bases and J dropped 1 base, with 21 bases sitting between them. The CDR3 sequence is 17 residues long. The germline CDR1 and CDR2 sequences are PRHDT and FYEKMQ (reference sequence).

The chain's CDR3 is CASSRTSGTYNEQFF. CDR3 coding DNA: TGTGCCAGCAGTCGGACTAGCGGAACCTACAATGAGCAGTTCTTC. The V and J genes are TRBV2 and TRBJ2-1; 10 bases are shared with TRBD2. The length of the CDR3 is 15 residues. The V gene's germline CDR1 is SNHLY and CDR2 FYNNEI. V lost 5 bases, J lost 2 bases, and 3 bases stayed unmatched.

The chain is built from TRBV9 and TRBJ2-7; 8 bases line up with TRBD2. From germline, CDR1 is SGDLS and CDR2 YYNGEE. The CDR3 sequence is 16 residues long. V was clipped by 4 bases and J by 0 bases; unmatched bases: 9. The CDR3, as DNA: TGTGCCAGCAGCCCATTGGGGAGCGGGAGCTCCTACGAGCAGTACTTC. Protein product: CASSPLGSGSSYEQYF.

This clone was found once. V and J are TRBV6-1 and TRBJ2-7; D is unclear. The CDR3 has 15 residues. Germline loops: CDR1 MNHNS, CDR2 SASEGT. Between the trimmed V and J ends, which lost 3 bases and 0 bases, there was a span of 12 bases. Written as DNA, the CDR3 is TGTGCCAGCAGTGAGCTCAGGCTCTCCTCCTACGAGCAGTACTTC. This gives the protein CASSELRLSSYEQYF.

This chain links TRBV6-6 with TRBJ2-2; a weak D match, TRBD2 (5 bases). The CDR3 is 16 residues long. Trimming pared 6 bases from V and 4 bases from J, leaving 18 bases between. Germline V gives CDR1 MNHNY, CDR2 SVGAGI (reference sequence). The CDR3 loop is CASRETSGGTTGELFF. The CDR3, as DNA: TGTGCCAGCAGAGAGACGAGCGGAGGTACCACCGGGGAGCTGTTTTTT.

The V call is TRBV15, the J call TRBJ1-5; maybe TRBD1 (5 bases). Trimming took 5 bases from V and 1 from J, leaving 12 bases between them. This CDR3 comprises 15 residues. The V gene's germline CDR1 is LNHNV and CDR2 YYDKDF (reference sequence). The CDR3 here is CATSGHRQSNQPQHF. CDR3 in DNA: TGTGCCACCAGCGGGCATAGACAGAGCAATCAGCCCCAGCATTTT.